This T cell receptor (beta chain) comes out of a study of T cell responses to AZD1222 COVID-19 vaccine. Study-level results: Donors, mostly white British, included more females; clonal diversity was possibly underestimated. Recipients of AZD1222 seropositive at baseline numbered only 5 or 6. Spike-spanning, vaccine-associated CD4 TCRs were dominant at 160-218 and 743-854.

The assay was immunoSEQ multiplex PCR, and TCRdb's table has in-frame clones only and misses some. Of over 100,000 clones in the sample, about 85% are singletons; the top ten hold about 5%. About this clone itself: Its matching antigen is unknown.

Germline lookup yields CDR1 MDHEN and CDR2 SYDVKM. The CDR3 runs 15 residues. V gave up 5 bases and J gave up 3 bases; unmatched junction bases: 6. This sample comprised peripheral blood, obtained on day 0 of AZD1222 vaccination. This chain links TRBV28 with TRBJ2-7; 11 bases line up with TRBD2. This TCR was recovered from an adult in good health. CDR3 loop: CASSPSGGLDYEQYF. The CDR3 DNA reads TGTGCCAGCAGTCCTAGCGGGGGGCTTGACTACGAGCAGTACTTC.